This TCR beta chain came from a study of shared clonotypes between healthy human individuals. Overall study: The cohort comprised a couple of women and a few men. Their ages spanned 18 to 49 years.

The CDR3 totals 15 residues. Germline V gives CDR1 MDHEN, CDR2 SYDVKM. V gave up 6 bases and J gave up 5 bases, with 20 bases separating them. Method: immunoSEQ multiplex PCR; TCRdb's copy keeps in-frame clones and lacks some. The sample contains about 700,000 clones, about 90% of which appear only once. Naive CD8 cells lacked CD45RO, underwent positive selection for CCR7 and left out terminally differentiated effector memory CD45RA+ cells. Source material: naive CD8+ T cells sorted from blood. This clonotype was sampled from a young man in good health. The gene calls are TRBV28 and TRBJ2-7; D is perhaps TRBD2 (5 bases). CDR3 nucleotides: TGTGCCAGCAGCCTAGCCATAGGGATAAACCACGAGCAGTACTTC. Protein product: CASSLAIGINHEQYF.